The source of this T cell receptor (beta chain) is a study of CD4 T cells in relation to SARS-CoV-2 and coronaviruses. The unexposed donors gave CD4+ T cells in 2011-2018, prior to COVID-19. Isolation of CD4+ T cells took place after around 11 days in culture. Each well had approximately 2 million PBMCs in roughly 5% human AB serum with IL-2. Deletions cut 7 bases from V and 8 bases from J, with 21 bases between. Germline V gene lookup returns CDR1 ENHRY and CDR2 SYGVKD. The CDR3 is 15 amino acids. Of note for this clone: No antigen is known for it.

Generated by immunoSEQ multiplex PCR, the TCRdb table keeps only in-frame clones and is missing some. The sample has about 25,000 clones, 60% to 85% seen once; the top ten hold under 15%. The rearrangement joins TRBV10-3 to TRBJ2-1; tentative D call: TRBD1 (6 bases). The origin of this receptor is a human donor in good health. The sequenced sample was CD4+ T cells from PBMCs, cultured in vitro. Here the CDR3 reads CAIKDRDKGSDEQFF. The CDR3 DNA is TGTGCCATCAAGGACCGGGACAAAGGTAGCGATGAGCAGTTCTTC.